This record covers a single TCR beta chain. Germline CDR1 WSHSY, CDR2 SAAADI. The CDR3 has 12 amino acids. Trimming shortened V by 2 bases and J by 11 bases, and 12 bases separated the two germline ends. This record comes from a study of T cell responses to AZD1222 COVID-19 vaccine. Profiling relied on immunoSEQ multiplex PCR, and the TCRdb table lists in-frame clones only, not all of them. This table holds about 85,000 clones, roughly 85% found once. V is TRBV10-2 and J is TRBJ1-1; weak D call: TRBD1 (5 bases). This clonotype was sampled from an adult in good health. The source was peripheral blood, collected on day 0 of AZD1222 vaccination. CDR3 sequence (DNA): TGCGCCAGCAGTGAGATGTCAGGGTCCGCTTTCTTT. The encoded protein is CASSEMSGSAFF.